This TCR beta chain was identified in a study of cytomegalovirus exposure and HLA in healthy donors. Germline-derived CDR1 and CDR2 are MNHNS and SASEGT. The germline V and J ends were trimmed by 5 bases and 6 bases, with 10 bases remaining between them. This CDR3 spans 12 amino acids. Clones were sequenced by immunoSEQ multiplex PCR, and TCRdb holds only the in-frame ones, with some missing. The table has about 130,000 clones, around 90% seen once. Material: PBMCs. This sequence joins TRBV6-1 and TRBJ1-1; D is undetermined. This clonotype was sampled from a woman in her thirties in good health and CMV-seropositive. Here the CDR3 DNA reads TGTGCCAGCAGTTGGGAGACCTCTGAAGCTTTCTTT. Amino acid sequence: CASSWETSEAFF.